The T cell receptor (beta chain) described here comes from a study of T cell repertoires in cytomegalovirus infection (dated by TCRdb to about 2019). General notes on the study: Donor HLA type was relevant to the analysis, as public TCR beta signatures indicated carriage of CMV infection together with the matching HLA type. Results the study describes overall, beyond this receptor: The ex vivo response was dominated by HLA-C-restricted CMV-specific TCR beta clonotypes, which also provided the single most frequent clonotype in two of eight donors. Cumulative frequency of public TCR beta family members discriminated carriers of CMV infection plus the relevant HLA type in this cohort and an independent roughly 330-donor cohort.

Spanning cysteine to phenylalanine, the CDR3 consists of 14 amino acids. Kept here is only the CDR3 DNA, which spans 42 bases and is read in frame from base 1. V is shortened by 5 bases, J by 2 bases, and the region joining them spans 13 bases. CDR1 and CDR2, looked up from the germline V gene, are SGHTA and FQGNSA. This clonotype was seen ten or more times. This clone's antigen is unknown. No qualities accompany the bases; no much larger clone lies one base away. Sequencing took place on an Illumina HiSeq 1500. Through fastp at Q25 and MiXCR, TCRdb rebuilt clones from the public reads, retaining in-frame beta chains. Entries are consolidated by CDR3 protein sequence, retaining the most common genes and DNA. The sample table records 230,000 or so distinct CDR3 sequences; approximately 15% of these occur just once. The biggest ten clones account for approximately 51% of the sample.

The material sequenced was CD8+ T cells from PBMCs. Recombination connected TRBV7-2 to TRBJ2-7; no D gene is confidently identified. The TCR comes from a human donor in good health (CMV status not recorded). Some clones in this sample may be carry-over from other donors' samples. For the CDR3, the sequence is CASSDEVGPYEQYF. The nucleotides are TGTGCCAGCAGCGACGAAGTAGGCCCCTACGAGCAGTACTTC.